Shown below are 30 T cell receptor beta chains from a single sample sequenced in a study of blood T cells in healthy people across ages. For the second PCR, which ran for roughly 6 to 12 cycles, a sample-barcoded 5' primer and a J-beta primer mix were used. TCRdb reprocessed the 5' RACE reads via MiXCR and lists one record per CDR3 protein. The sample lists approximately 1,000,000 distinct CDR3 sequences, roughly two fifths occurring once. Sequencing input: blood. These TCRs come from a young man in good health.

This chain uses TRBV4-1 with TRBJ1-2, with a possible D match to TRBD1 (5 bases). Looked up from germline, CDR1 is MGHRA and CDR2 is YSYEKL. This CDR3 is 15 amino acids long. V gave up 0 bases and J gave up 7 bases, with 15 bases separating them. In DNA, the CDR3 is TGCGCCAGCAGCCAAGATTCAGGGATTGGTAGTGGCTACACCTTC. It translates to CASSQDSGIGSGYTF.

The chain combines TRBV6-5 with TRBJ2-3, with TRBD2 matching 12 bases. V gave up 4 bases and J gave up 14 bases; unmatched junction bases: 7. The germline V gene has CDR1 MNHEY and CDR2 SVGAGI. The CDR3 is 13 amino acids. The CDR3 region is CASSSSSGGGLYF. The CDR3 nucleotides are TGTGCCAGCAGTTCATCTAGCGGGGGGGGTTTGTATTTT.

This clonotype was observed a handful of times. The CDR3 DNA is TGTGCCAGCAGTTTAACCCCGGGACGGCCCTACGAGCAGTACTTC. Protein sequence: CASSLTPGRPYEQYF. The chain couples TRBV5-5 to TRBJ2-7; tentatively, D is TRBD1 or TRBD2 (5 bases each). Germline CDR1 is SGHKS and CDR2 is YYEKEE (reference sequence). Trimming cost V 5 bases and J 2 bases, with 17 bases left between them. The CDR3 extends over 15 amino acids.

The rearrangement joins TRBV20-1 to TRBJ1-5; no firm D call. The CDR3 consists of 15 residues. Germline V gives CDR1 DFQATT, CDR2 SNEGSKA (reference sequence). Trimming took off 2 bases at V and 1 base at J, with 12 bases between the two ends. The DNA of the CDR3 is TGCAGTGCTAGACTGGCCGGATTGAGCAATCAGCCCCAGCATTTT. Protein product: CSARLAGLSNQPQHF.

Of note for this clonotype: This may come from a read error, since a much larger clone is one base off. This chain joins TRBV2 and TRBJ2-3; D gene uncertain. The length of the CDR3 is 12 residues. Germline loops: CDR1 SNHLY, CDR2 FYNNEI. The CDR3 DNA sequence: TGTGCCAGCAGCGACCGACGAGATACGAAGTATTTT. It translates to CASSDRRDTKYF.

In this sample, this clonotype turned up a few times. The CDR3, as DNA: TGTGCCAGCACGGGAAGCTCCTATAATTCACCCCTCCACTTT. It codes for CASTGSSYNSPLHF. V is TRBV25-1 and J is TRBJ1-6; D is ambiguous. This CDR3 is 14 amino acids long. The germline CDR1 and CDR2 sequences are MGHDK and SYGVNS. The V and J ends lost 7 bases and 0 bases respectively, with 7 bases between them.

This clonotype was counted a few times. CDR3 DNA sequence: TGTGCCAGCAACCTTGGAGAGACGTATGGCTACACCTTC. Translation: CASNLGETYGYTF. The rearrangement joins TRBV6-1 to TRBJ1-2, with no clear D. Germline V CDR1 and CDR2: MNHNS, SASEGT. The CDR3 loop spans 13 amino acids. V was cut by 7 bases and J by 5 bases, with 14 bases left in between.

The chain links TRBV4-1 to TRBJ2-7, with D perhaps matching TRBD2 (5 bases). TRBJ2-5 matches the DNA end more closely, so the J call is doubtful. The germline gives CDR1 MGHRA, CDR2 YSYEKL. There are 14 residues in the CDR3. CDR3 sequence (DNA): TGCGCCAGCAGCCAAGTTGTCTTGGGAGCGACCCAGTACTTC. Amino acid sequence: CASSQVVLGATQYF.

The chain has TRBV12-3 or TRBV12-4 and TRBJ1-4; D gene unclear. The germline V and J ends were trimmed by 6 bases and 7 bases, with 12 bases remaining between them. This CDR3 region has 13 residues. CDR3 in DNA: TGTGCCAGCAGGGGAGTTGAAGTTGAAAAACTGTTTTTT. As protein: CASRGVEVEKLFF.

The chain is built from TRBV20-1 and TRBJ2-7, with D tentatively TRBD1 (5 bases). This CDR3 region has 14 residues. In germline, CDR1 is DFQATT, CDR2 SNEGSKA (reference sequence). Trimming pared 7 bases from V and 1 base from J, leaving 17 bases between. DNA of the CDR3: TGCAGTGTCTCGAGCAGGGCCAGTTCCTACGAGCAGTACTTC. Translated: CSVSSRASSYEQYF.

This clonotype occurred a few times. This rearrangement joins TRBV20-1 to TRBJ2-1; D might be TRBD1 or TRBD2, each matching 5 bases. The CDR3 consists of 12 residues. Germline lookup yields CDR1 DFQATT and CDR2 SNEGSKA (reference sequence). V lost 5 bases and J 6 bases, leaving 11 bases between the germline ends. In nucleotides, the CDR3 is TGCAGTGCTGGAGGACACTCCAATGAGCAGTTCTTC. This translates into CSAGGHSNEQFF.

The rearrangement uses TRBV12-3 or TRBV12-4 and TRBJ1-5; D gene ambiguous. The CDR3 is 13 amino acids. V was cut by 5 bases and J by 5 bases, with 10 bases left in between. CDR3 bases: TGTGCCAGCAGTCAACAATTCGATCAGCCCCAGCATTTT. Encoded protein: CASSQQFDQPQHF.

The chain is built from TRBV20-1 and TRBJ2-5; D is uncertain. Germline V CDR1 and CDR2: DFQATT, SNEGSKA (reference sequence). Deletions cut 6 bases from V and 5 bases from J, with 10 bases between. CDR3 length equals 11 residues. CDR3 region: CSAPSVETQYF. DNA of the CDR3: TGCAGTGCACCCAGTGTCGAGACCCAGTACTTC.

The chain joins TRBV6-5 to TRBJ1-1, with 7 bases identical to TRBD1. Germline loops: CDR1 MNHEY, CDR2 SVGAGI. J gave up 3 bases and V 6 bases, and 4 bases lay outside the gene matches. CDR3 size: 13 residues. DNA of the CDR3: TGTGCCAGCAGGGCCGGGACAGACACTGAAGCTTTCTTT. Translation: CASRAGTDTEAFF.

The chain recombines TRBV12-3 or TRBV12-4 with TRBJ2-5, with D tentatively TRBD1 (5 bases). The CDR3 totals 14 residues. With 6 bases removed from V and 2 bases from J, the gap between germline ends came to 13 bases. The DNA for the CDR3 is TGTGCCAGCAGCCCCCGACAGAAGCAAGAGACCCAGTACTTC. This encodes CASSPRQKQETQYF.

Turning to this clonotype: This may be a read error, as it is one base from a much larger clone. This sequence joins TRBV29-1 and TRBJ2-1; D remains unclear. V was cut by 7 bases and J by 8 bases, with 12 bases left in between. The CDR3 contains 11 residues. Germline V gene lookup returns CDR1 SQVTM and CDR2 ANQGSEA. The CDR3 sequence: CSGWDGDEQFF. CDR3 nucleotide sequence: TGCAGCGGTTGGGATGGGGATGAGCAGTTCTTC.

This clonotype showed up just a few times. The chain links TRBV12-3 or TRBV12-4 to TRBJ2-7, with 9 bases matching TRBD1. The CDR3 spans 15 residues. J was trimmed by 2 bases and V by 6 bases; bases with no gene match: 8. CDR3: CASRRGQGKPYEQYF. The CDR3 bases are TGTGCCAGCAGACGGGGACAGGGCAAACCCTACGAGCAGTACTTC.

This clonotype has a handful of counts. The chain recombines TRBV29-1 with TRBJ2-4; D not certain. V was clipped by 4 bases and J by 1 base, with 14 bases between them. Germline V gene data show CDR1 as SQVTM and CDR2 as ANQGSEA. This CDR3 has 15 residues. CDR3 sequence reads: CSVGRAGSAKNIQYF. Written as DNA, the CDR3 is TGCAGCGTTGGTAGGGCTGGATCGGCCAAAAACATTCAGTACTTC.

This clonotype was seen only a few times. This sequence joins TRBV4-3 and TRBJ1-5, with a possible D match to TRBD1 (6 bases). CDR1 is LGHNA, CDR2 YSLEER, per germline. V was shortened by 1 base and J by 4 bases, with 20 bases between the two germline ends. The CDR3 sequence is 18 residues long. For the CDR3, the DNA is TGCGCCAGCAGCCAAGGAATAGTCGGGGGACAAAGAAATCAGCCCCAGCATTTT. The encoded protein is CASSQGIVGGQRNQPQHF.

The chain uses TRBV2 and TRBJ2-5; D might be TRBD2 (6 bases). Looked up from germline, CDR1 is SNHLY and CDR2 is FYNNEI. V lost 1 base, J lost 7 bases, and 10 bases lay in between. This CDR3 is 13 amino acids long. This chain's CDR3 is CASSEGLGGTQYF. CDR3 sequence (DNA): TGTGCCAGCAGTGAAGGTCTGGGAGGGACCCAGTACTTC.

The chain recombines TRBV7-2 with TRBJ1-6; no reliable D call. Trimming cost V 4 bases and J 6 bases, with 16 bases left between them. The CDR3 is made up of 16 amino acids. Germline lookup yields CDR1 SGHTA and CDR2 FQGNSA. CDR3 in amino acids: CASSSMVLGSNSPLHF. The DNA of the CDR3 is TGTGCCAGCAGCTCCATGGTGCTGGGGTCTAATTCACCCCTCCACTTT.

The chain employs TRBV6-5 and TRBJ2-7; no clear D. V lost 7 bases to trimming and J lost 5 bases, with 18 bases between them. The CDR3 sequence is 14 residues long. The germline V gene encodes CDR1 MNHEY and CDR2 SVGAGI. CDR3 in DNA: TGTGCCAGCACCCCGAGGTCGTTGAGGAACGAGCAGTACTTC. Its protein product is CASTPRSLRNEQYF.

The rearrangement joins TRBV5-1 to TRBJ2-1; D gene ambiguous. Trimming took off 4 bases at V and 0 bases at J, with 23 bases between the two ends. The length of the CDR3 is 19 residues. Germline CDR1 and CDR2: SGHRS and YFSETQ. In DNA form, the CDR3 reads TGCGCCAGCAGCCCCCCGGGCGCTACCCCTACCAGCTCCTACAATGAGCAGTTCTTC. Its protein product is CASSPPGATPTSSYNEQFF.

This clonotype was counted between two and nine times. J is TRBJ2-1 and V is TRBV5-1; D unresolved. Trimming took 2 bases from V and 7 from J, leaving 7 bases between them. CDR1 is SGHRS and CDR2 is YFSETQ in the germline V gene. The CDR3 is made up of 12 amino acids. The CDR3 nucleotides are TGCGCCAGCAGCTTTGACTTAAATGAGCAGTTCTTC. Its translation: CASSFDLNEQFF.

V and J are TRBV28 and TRBJ2-2, with D perhaps assigned TRBD1 or TRBD2 (5 bases each). The CDR3 length is 19 residues. Looked up from germline, CDR1 is MDHEN and CDR2 is SYDVKM. V was shortened by 2 bases and J by 1 base, with 20 bases between the two germline ends. The CDR3 bases are TGTGCCAGCAGTTTAAGGGACCCGAGGACCCAGAGGAACACCGGGGAGCTGTTTTTT. Protein: CASSLRDPRTQRNTGELFF. Combining the CDR3 with reference TRBV28 and TRBJ2-2 gives the whole variable domain DVKVTQSSRYLVKRTGEKVFLECVQDMDHENMFWYRQDPGLGLRLIYFSYDVKMKEKGDIPEGYSVSREKKERFSLILESASTNQTSMYLCASSLRDPRTQRNTGELFFGEGSRLTVL.

The rearrangement uses TRBV6-5 and TRBJ1-1; 10 nucleotides line up with TRBD1. The CDR3 contains 13 residues. Trimming cost V 6 bases and J 3 bases; bases outside gene matches: 1. The germline gives CDR1 MNHEY, CDR2 SVGAGI. The CDR3 protein is CASRGTGDTEAFF. The CDR3 DNA reads as TGTGCCAGCAGGGGGACAGGGGACACTGAAGCTTTCTTT.

The chain is built from TRBV4-1 and TRBJ2-5, with D perhaps TRBD1 (5 bases). TRBJ2-7 explains the end of the DNA better; the J call may be wrong. From germline, CDR1 is MGHRA and CDR2 YSYEKL. The CDR3 sequence is 13 residues long. Written as DNA, the CDR3 is TGCGCCAGCAGCCCCCGTTTGCAGGGCGAGCAGTACTTC. It translates to CASSPRLQGEQYF.

This clonotype was found a few times. This chain uses TRBV7-2 with TRBJ2-1; no clear D gene. CDR3 length equals 16 residues. The V gene lost 4 bases and the J gene lost 2 bases, with 15 bases spanning the gap. CDR1 is SGHTA, CDR2 FQGNSA, per germline. The CDR3, as DNA: TGTGCCAGCAGCTCTGTTAGCAGAGAACCCTACAATGAGCAGTTCTTC. Its translation is CASSSVSREPYNEQFF.

This clonotype was seen at least ten times. The chain joins TRBV20-1 to TRBJ1-2; 8 nucleotides align to TRBD1. This CDR3 has 13 amino acids. J was trimmed by 4 bases and V by 6 bases; bases with no gene match: 7. The V gene's germline CDR1 is DFQATT and CDR2 SNEGSKA (reference sequence). The CDR3 reads CSARGQAAYGYTF. CDR3 bases: TGCAGTGCCCGGGGACAGGCAGCCTATGGCTACACCTTC.

J is TRBJ2-3 and V is TRBV14, with 7 bases fitting TRBD1. CDR1 and CDR2 from the germline V gene are SGHDN and FVKESK. Trimming cost V 4 bases and J 9 bases; bases outside gene matches: 16. The length of the CDR3 is 16 residues. The CDR3 loop is CASSRRGTVFPPTQYF. CDR3 bases: TGTGCCAGCAGCCGACGAGGGACAGTTTTTCCACCGACGCAGTATTTT.